This entry features one T cell receptor (beta chain) sequence. Just one base apart from a much larger clone, this may be a read error. This CDR3 has 11 amino acids. The germline V gene has CDR1 MGHDK and CDR2 SYGVNS. These data come from a study of tumor-infiltrating lymphocytes in primary liver carcinoma. Priming with a constant-region primer yielded TCR beta cDNA from roughly 490 ng total RNA. It was through three nested multiplex PCR rounds of slightly modified ARM-PCR that TCR beta libraries arose. Two initial PCR rounds of about 10 cycles each paired TRBV1-TRBV30 forward primers with a C-beta reverse primer. TCRdb processed the multiplex PCR reads anew with MiXCR; each CDR3 protein has one entry. The data contain about 99,000 distinct CDR3 sequences, about three quarters of them singletons. Both RNA and DNA were isolated together from around 20-30 mg of bulk tissue that had not been sorted.

This TCR was recovered from a woman between 55 and 75 years old with primary liver carcinoma and hepatitis B virus infection. The J gene is TRBJ2-2, the V gene TRBV25-1; D may be TRBD1 (5 bases). The sequenced material came from liver tumor tissue from sampling region 5. Subset reported: tumor region T5, tumor centre. CDR3 DNA: TGTGTCAGCAGGGACACCGGGGAGCTGTTTTTT. This sequence encodes CVSRDTGELFF.